The 27 T cell receptor beta chains below come from one sample, sequenced in a study of blood T cell repertoires in COVID-19. TCRdb keeps only in-frame clones here, not all; method: immunoSEQ multiplex PCR. The table shows 310,000 or so clones, with 80% to 90% occurring only once. Sequencing was carried out using PBMCs or T cells enriched from blood (not recorded which). These receptors all come from a woman younger than 35 who had recovered from COVID-19.

This chain uses TRBV15 with TRBJ2-2, with 7 bases that match TRBD1. There are 15 residues in the CDR3. Germline CDR1 reads LNHNV; CDR2 reads YYDKDF (reference sequence). The V gene end was trimmed by 3 bases and the J gene end by 6 bases; junction bases not matched to a gene: 7. The CDR3 sequence: CATSRLGQGAGELFF. The CDR3 region has the DNA TGTGCCACCAGCAGGCTGGGTCAGGGGGCCGGGGAGCTGTTTTTT.

The rearrangement links TRBV6-5 to TRBJ1-2, with D hard to call. CDR1 is MNHEY, CDR2 SVGAGI, per germline. V lost 6 bases, J lost 8 bases, and 13 bases lay in between. The CDR3 length is 12 residues. DNA of the CDR3: TGTGCCAGCAGATCACCGAGGGCGGGCTACACCTTC. It specifies CASRSPRAGYTF.

In this sample, this clone turned up a few times. The chain recombines TRBV18 with TRBJ1-1; 10 bases match TRBD1. The germline CDR1 and CDR2 sequences are KGHSH and LQKENI. The CDR3 runs 15 residues. After removal of 1 base from V and 5 bases from J, the junction contained 4 bases not matched to a gene. For the CDR3, the DNA is TGTGCCAGCTCACCACGGGGGACAGGGGAAACTGAAGCTTTCTTT. It encodes CASSPRGTGETEAFF.

The chain uses TRBV4-3 and TRBJ2-3; D unresolved. V was cut by 1 base and J by 4 bases, with 15 bases left in between. Germline V gene lookup returns CDR1 LGHNA and CDR2 YSLEER. CDR3 length: 16 residues. CDR3 region: CASSQGAARPPDTQYF. In nucleotides, the CDR3 is TGCGCCAGCAGCCAAGGAGCTGCCCGCCCCCCAGATACGCAGTATTTT.

This chain links TRBV4-1 with TRBJ1-1; 9 nucleotides line up with TRBD1. Germline CDR1 reads MGHRA; CDR2 reads YSYEKL. This CDR3 is built from 14 residues. The ends lost 2 bases at V and 5 bases at J; junction bases unmatched: 3. The CDR3 here is CASSQWTGVTEAFF. CDR3 bases: TGCGCCAGCAGCCAATGGACAGGGGTGACTGAAGCTTTCTTT.

This chain links TRBV5-4 with TRBJ2-3, with D unclear. There are 14 residues in the CDR3. Trimming took off 4 bases at V and 1 base at J, with 10 bases between the two ends. CDR1 and CDR2 from the germline V gene are SGHNT and YYREEE (reference sequence). This CDR3 reads CASSDPAGTDTQYF. CDR3 nucleotide sequence: TGTGCCAGCAGCGATCCTGCGGGCACAGATACGCAGTATTTT.

The V gene is TRBV19, the J gene TRBJ1-1, with D possibly being TRBD1 (5 bases). The CDR3 is 13 amino acids. Germline CDR1 LNHDA, CDR2 SQIVND (reference sequence). The germline V and J ends were trimmed by 3 bases and 7 bases, with 12 bases remaining between them. CDR3 sequence reads: CASSIGPGGEAFF. The CDR3 region has the DNA TGTGCCAGTAGTATCGGCCCCGGGGGTGAAGCTTTCTTT.

This chain links TRBV24-1 with TRBJ2-3; 10 bases map to TRBD2. The germline gives CDR1 KGHDR, CDR2 SFDVKD. The CDR3 spans 17 residues. V was clipped by 0 bases and J by 2 bases; unmatched bases: 4. In nucleotides, the CDR3 is TGTGCCACCAGTGATTTGTTTAGCGGGGGGTCCACAGATACGCAGTATTTT. Its translation: CATSDLFSGGSTDTQYF.

The CDR3 spells CASSLRTQGPGSPLHF. CDR3 nucleotides: TGTGCCAGCAGCTTACGGACGCAGGGGCCTGGTTCACCCCTCCACTTT. The V and J genes are TRBV7-9 and TRBJ1-6, with D possibly being TRBD1 (6 bases). Per the germline V gene, CDR1 is SEHNR and CDR2 is FQNEAQ (reference sequence). CDR3 size: 16 residues. V shed 2 bases and J shed 9 bases, with 17 bases lying between them.

This clone was picked up many times. Other DNA sequences in the same sample also yield this CDR3. This chain joins TRBV18 and TRBJ1-2; 7 bases are shared with TRBD1. The CDR3 totals 15 residues. Trimming cost V 2 bases and J 0 bases; bases outside gene matches: 3. Germline assignment: CDR1 KGHSH and CDR2 LQKENI. The CDR3 DNA reads as TGTGCCAGCTCACCAGCAGGACAGGCTAACTATGGCTACACCTTC. This sequence encodes CASSPAGQANYGYTF.

The chain links TRBV19 to TRBJ1-1; 7 nucleotides line up with TRBD1. After removal of 4 bases from V and 5 bases from J, the junction contained 4 bases not matched to a gene. The germline V gene encodes CDR1 LNHDA and CDR2 SQIVND (reference sequence). CDR3 length equals 13 residues. As DNA, the CDR3 is TGTGCCAGTAGTACAGGGGGAATTACTGAAGCTTTCTTT. It translates to CASSTGGITEAFF.

This sequence joins TRBV18 and TRBJ1-1; D is uncertain. Trimming took 5 bases from V and 0 from J, leaving 16 bases between them. Germline-derived CDR1 and CDR2 are KGHSH and LQKENI. The CDR3 runs 16 residues. The CDR3: CASSKSLTEMNTEAFF. The CDR3 DNA reads as TGTGCCAGCTCAAAGTCCCTCACCGAGATGAACACTGAAGCTTTCTTT.

This clone was seen once. The chain links TRBV3-1 (or the pseudogene TRBV3-2) to TRBJ2-7; D possibly corresponds to TRBD2 (6 bases). This CDR3 comprises 15 residues. Per germline, CDR1 LGHDT and CDR2 YNNKEL (reference sequence). V lost 3 bases and J 2 bases, leaving 14 bases between the germline ends. The chain's CDR3 is CASSQGGTGAYEQYF. The CDR3 DNA sequence: TGTGCCAGCAGCCAGGGGGGTACAGGAGCCTACGAGCAGTACTTC.

This clone is a singleton in its sample. One end of the junction fails to match germline, which may point to a read error. This chain uses TRBV27 with TRBJ2-1, with D possibly TRBD2 on 6 matching bases. Germline V gene lookup returns CDR1 MNHEY and CDR2 SMNVEV (reference sequence). The CDR3 extends over 14 amino acids. CDR3 coding DNA: TGTGCCTGCAGTCGGGGGAGCTCCTACAATGAGCAGTTCTTC. Translation: CACSRGSSYNEQFF.

The CDR3 is CASSQETLSYEQYF. CDR3 DNA: TGCGCCAGCAGCCAAGAGACTTTGTCCTACGAGCAGTACTTC. The chain couples TRBV4-3 to TRBJ2-7; the D is unclear. The V and J ends lost 0 bases and 1 base respectively, with 7 bases between them. This CDR3 is 14 amino acids long. Germline V gene data show CDR1 as LGHNA and CDR2 as YSLEER.

This sequence joins TRBV9 and TRBJ2-7, with 11 bases lining up with TRBD2. Germline V CDR1 and CDR2: SGDLS, YYNGEE. The CDR3 has 17 residues. V trimming: 0 bases; J trimming: 7 bases; junction bases outside the gene matches: 12. CDR3 protein: CASSVVAGGDEDGEQYF. CDR3 nucleotides: TGTGCCAGCAGCGTAGTAGCGGGGGGGGACGAAGATGGAGAGCAGTACTTC.

The V call is TRBV7-3, the J call TRBJ2-3; TRBD2 might be the D (5 bases). This CDR3 region has 15 residues. Germline CDR1 is SGHTA and CDR2 is FQGTGA. V lost 5 bases to trimming and J lost 1 base, with 13 bases between them. CDR3 amino acids: CASSRLARGTDTQYF. In nucleotides, the CDR3 is TGTGCCAGCAGCCGTCTCGCGCGGGGCACAGATACGCAGTATTTT.

The genes are TRBV3-1 (or the pseudogene TRBV3-2) and TRBJ2-7, with 8 bases identical to TRBD2. In germline, CDR1 is LGHDT, CDR2 YNNKEL (reference sequence). CDR3 length equals 16 residues. Trimming cost V 1 base and J 5 bases; bases outside gene matches: 10. The CDR3 DNA is TGTGCCAGCAGCCAAGGGCCACCCGCGGGGGGCGACGAGCAGTACTTC. Its protein product is CASSQGPPAGGDEQYF.

The chain is built from TRBV4-3 and TRBJ1-3, with unresolved D. Trimming took 6 bases from V and 4 from J, leaving 10 bases between them. Looked up from germline, CDR1 is LGHNA and CDR2 is YSLEER. The CDR3 loop spans 13 amino acids. CDR3 sequence reads: CASRHTPGNTIYF. The CDR3 DNA follows: TGCGCCAGCAGGCATACACCGGGAAACACCATATATTTT.

This chain links TRBV18 with TRBJ1-6; 10 nucleotides agree with TRBD1. The CDR3 extends over 15 amino acids. Germline lookup yields CDR1 KGHSH and CDR2 LQKENI. V was pared by 8 bases and J by 6 bases, with 7 bases of the junction left unmatched. CDR3 loop: CASLGGDRGNSPLHF. Written as DNA, the CDR3 is TGTGCCAGCCTAGGCGGGGACAGGGGTAATTCACCCCTCCACTTT.

The chain uses TRBV11-2 and TRBJ2-4; D gene ambiguous. The CDR3 length is 13 residues. Germline CDR1 is SGHAT and CDR2 is FQNNGV. V lost 1 base, J lost 15 bases, and 16 bases lay in between. CDR3 bases: TGTGCCAGCAGCTTAGTGTCCAGGTCTGTTACGTACTTC. This gives the protein CASSLVSRSVTYF.

The chain combines TRBV6-4 with TRBJ2-2; the match to TRBD1 covers 8 bases. V lost 3 bases and J lost 2; bases outside the gene matches: 2. The CDR3 is 15 residues long. Per the germline V gene, CDR1 is MRHNA and CDR2 is SNTAGT. In nucleotides, the CDR3 is TGTGCCAGCAGTGAAGGACAGGGAAACACCGGGGAGCTGTTTTTT. Translating gives CASSEGQGNTGELFF.

The rearrangement links TRBV2 to TRBJ1-1; D unclear. CDR1 is SNHLY and CDR2 is FYNNEI in the germline V gene. Deletions cut 8 bases from V and 8 bases from J, with 9 bases between. The CDR3 runs to 10 residues. The CDR3 sequence: CASEVGEAFF. The CDR3 nucleotides are TGTGCCAGCGAGGTCGGGGAAGCTTTCTTT.

The V and J genes are TRBV5-5 and TRBJ2-1, with 8 nucleotides matching TRBD1. Germline values: CDR1 SGHKS, CDR2 YYEKEE (reference sequence). The V segment lost 2 bases and the J segment 8 bases; nucleotides outside the gene matches: 3. The CDR3 is 13 amino acids. This CDR3 reads CASSFRGRDEQFF. CDR3 DNA sequence: TGTGCCAGCAGCTTCAGGGGGCGAGATGAGCAGTTCTTC.

The chain employs TRBV11-3 and TRBJ2-1; 13 bases map to TRBD2. The germline V gene has CDR1 SGHNT and CDR2 YENEEA. The CDR3 has 16 amino acids. J was trimmed by 5 bases and V by 4 bases; bases with no gene match: 5. The CDR3 region is CASSWGTSGEDNEQFF. The CDR3 DNA follows: TGTGCCAGCAGCTGGGGGACTAGCGGGGAGGACAATGAGCAGTTCTTC.

The chain uses TRBV27 and TRBJ1-2; D is undetermined. Deletions cut 3 bases from V and 0 bases from J, with 5 bases between. CDR1 is MNHEY and CDR2 is SMNVEV in the germline V gene (reference sequence). The CDR3 loop spans 13 amino acids. In DNA, the CDR3 is TGTGCCAGCAGTTTTTCCACTAACTATGGCTACACCTTC. Its protein is CASSFSTNYGYTF.

Concerning this clone itself: Other nucleotide sequences from this sample produce the same CDR3. In nucleotides, the CDR3 is TGTGCCAGCTCACCGGGACAGGGGACAGATACGCAGTATTTT. This sequence encodes CASSPGQGTDTQYF. This chain links TRBV18 with TRBJ2-3; the match to TRBD1 covers 10 bases. The CDR3 consists of 14 residues. After removal of 3 bases from V and 3 bases from J, the junction contained 0 bases not matched to a gene. Germline V gives CDR1 KGHSH, CDR2 LQKENI.